This T cell receptor (beta chain) emerged from a study of blood T cell repertoires in COVID-19. For the study at large: Sources were T cells, B-cell-depleted T cells, or PBMCs; the material itself was cDNA or gDNA.

Individuals drawn from around 24 US areas were about 18 to 95 years old. Two negative PCRs, clearance, or symptom resolution characterized the recovered Cohort 3 donors. There are 14 residues in the CDR3. The junction had 3 bases not matched to a gene; V was cut back by 7 bases and J by 6 bases. Germline V gives CDR1 LNHDA, CDR2 SQIVND (reference sequence). Sequencing used immunoSEQ multiplex PCR; TCRdb keeps in-frame clones, though not all of them. The sample consists of about 200,000 clones, about 80% of them appearing once. The chain uses TRBV19 and TRBJ1-6; 10 bases are a match to TRBD1. The sequence derives from a man aged 35 to 55 who had recovered from COVID-19. Sequences were obtained from PBMCs or T cells enriched from blood (not recorded which). CDR3 sequence (DNA): TGTGCCAGTACTGGGACAGGGGCTAATTCACCCCTCCACTTT. This translates into CASTGTGANSPLHF.